A single sample gave rise to the 18 T cell receptor beta chains below, sequenced in a study of graft-versus-host responses after intestinal transplantation. Assay: immunoSEQ multiplex PCR; the TCRdb copy retains only in-frame clones and omits some. Of over 100,000 clones listed, just over 90% are singletons. For these receptors, no antigen is known. Sequences were derived from unstimulated CD4+ T cells sorted from spleen or lymph node cells, sampled before transplant. The receptor source for this set is a human donor who was the organ donor for an intestinal transplant.

CDR3 amino acids: CASSKRTSGHNEQFF. The CDR3 DNA follows: TGTGCCAGCAGCAAGAGGACTAGCGGTCACAATGAGCAGTTCTTC. The rearrangement uses TRBV5-5 and TRBJ2-1; 10 bases match TRBD2. After removal of 4 bases from V and 5 bases from J, the junction contained 6 bases not matched to a gene. Germline V gene lookup returns CDR1 SGHKS and CDR2 YYEKEE (reference sequence). This CDR3 comprises 15 residues.

The V and J genes are TRBV5-1 and TRBJ1-1; D perhaps matches TRBD1 (6 bases). CDR1 SGHRS and CDR2 YFSETQ come from the germline V gene. The CDR3 spans 14 residues. V lost 7 bases and J 4 bases, leaving 17 bases between the germline ends. In nucleotides, the CDR3 is TGCGCCAGCCGGACAGCTCCGGAAAGCACTGAAGCTTTCTTT. Amino acid sequence: CASRTAPESTEAFF.

Only one count was recorded for this clone. The gene calls are TRBV27 and TRBJ2-5; 12 bases line up with TRBD1. After removal of 1 base from V and 5 bases from J, the junction contained 8 bases not matched to a gene. CDR3 length: 17 amino acids. The germline V gene has CDR1 MNHEY and CDR2 SMNVEV (reference sequence). CDR3 in DNA: TGTGCCAGCAGTTTATGGGGGACAGGGGGCGCGATCGAGACCCAGTACTTC. Amino acids: CASSLWGTGGAIETQYF.

This clone was seen only once. This chain connects TRBV28 to TRBJ1-3; D possibly corresponds to TRBD1 (6 bases). Trimming took 8 bases from V and 4 from J, leaving 18 bases between them. Germline V gene data show CDR1 as MDHEN and CDR2 as SYDVKM. The CDR3 runs 15 residues. DNA of the CDR3: TGTGCCAGCTCCTGGCAGGGGACGTTCGGAAACACCATATATTTT. This gives the protein CASSWQGTFGNTIYF.

The V call is TRBV19, the J call TRBJ2-3; no reliable D call. Germline V gives CDR1 LNHDA, CDR2 SQIVND (reference sequence). The length of the CDR3 is 13 residues. The V end was cut by 4 bases, the J end by 2 bases, with 7 bases between. Written as DNA, the CDR3 is TGTGCCAGTAGTACGGAGTCCACAGATACGCAGTATTTT. Translating gives CASSTESTDTQYF.

V usage is TRBV19 and J usage is TRBJ1-2, with D maybe TRBD1 (6 bases). The CDR3 is made up of 13 amino acids. Trimming stripped 4 bases from V and 4 bases from J, with 10 bases between. In germline, CDR1 is LNHDA, CDR2 SQIVND (reference sequence). The CDR3 DNA reads TGTGCCAGTAGTACTCGGACAGCCTATGGCTACACCTTC. Translating it yields CASSTRTAYGYTF.

The rearrangement uses TRBV7-2 and TRBJ1-2; 7 bases match TRBD1. This CDR3 region has 15 residues. V dropped 2 bases and J dropped 4; count of bases not matched to a gene: 7. Germline CDR1 SGHTA, CDR2 FQGNSA. The CDR3 loop reads CASSLRQGGGYGYTF. As DNA, the CDR3 is TGTGCCAGCAGCTTAAGACAGGGTGGGGGCTATGGCTACACCTTC.

The gene calls are TRBV28 and TRBJ2-7; D gene ambiguous. The V end was cut by 5 bases, the J end by 1 base, with 9 bases between. This CDR3 spans 13 amino acids. Germline V gene lookup returns CDR1 MDHEN and CDR2 SYDVKM. The CDR3 nucleotides read TGTGCCAGCAGTACGTTTGGTTCCTACGAGCAGTACTTC. Residues: CASSTFGSYEQYF.

The chain uses TRBV10-3 and TRBJ1-1; 9 bases map to TRBD1. The germline V gene encodes CDR1 ENHRY and CDR2 SYGVKD. J lost 1 base, V lost 6 bases, and 0 bases had no gene match. The CDR3 is 13 residues long. The CDR3 here is CAIRDRGNTEAFF. Written as DNA, the CDR3 is TGTGCCATCAGGGACAGGGGGAACACTGAAGCTTTCTTT.

The gene calls are TRBV27 and TRBJ2-1; D may be TRBD1 (5 bases). Germline V gene sequence: CDR1 MNHEY, CDR2 SMNVEV (reference sequence). There are 15 residues in the CDR3. Trimming removed 5 bases from V and 5 bases from J, with 16 bases in between. CDR3 protein: CASSPSEGVHNEQFF. For the CDR3, the DNA is TGTGCCAGCAGTCCCTCGGAAGGGGTCCACAATGAGCAGTTCTTC.

This chain connects TRBV21-1 to TRBJ2-5; the table gives TRBD1 as D, unverified against the DNA. TRBV21-1 is tagged as a pseudogene. The CDR3 totals 15 residues. The CDR3 here is CASSKPTGSRETQYF. DNA of the CDR3: TGTGCCAGCAGCAAACCCACAGGGAGCCGGGAGACCCAGTACTTC.

V and J are TRBV9 and TRBJ2-7; D is uncertain. Trimming stripped 0 bases from V and 4 bases from J, with 8 bases between. This CDR3 contains 13 residues. Germline CDR1 is SGDLS and CDR2 is YYNGEE. CDR3 sequence reads: CASSVAVGYEQYF. CDR3 in DNA: TGTGCCAGCAGCGTAGCAGTCGGGTACGAGCAGTACTTC.

The gene calls are TRBV7-7 and TRBJ2-5, with 7 bases aligning to TRBD2. CDR1 is SSHAT, CDR2 FNYEAQ, per germline (reference sequence). The ends lost 3 bases at V and 4 bases at J; junction bases unmatched: 8. The CDR3 contains 15 residues. CDR3 sequence: CASSFNTIAGETQYF. CDR3 nucleotide sequence: TGTGCCAGCAGCTTTAACACAATAGCGGGAGAGACCCAGTACTTC.

The genes are TRBV9 and TRBJ2-6, with D uncertain. CDR3 size: 14 residues. Germline V gene data show CDR1 as SGDLS and CDR2 as YYNGEE. The germline V and J ends were trimmed by 4 bases and 4 bases, with 9 bases remaining between them. The CDR3 region has the DNA TGTGCCAGCAGCCCGCGGTGGGGGGCCAACGTCCTGACTTTC. It yields the protein CASSPRWGANVLTF.

The gene calls are TRBV27 and TRBJ2-1; D gene unclear. The germline V gene has CDR1 MNHEY and CDR2 SMNVEV (reference sequence). With 1 base removed from V and 7 bases from J, the gap between germline ends came to 14 bases. CDR3 length equals 15 residues. CDR3 amino acids: CASSLLRAPRNEQFF. In DNA, the CDR3 is TGTGCCAGCAGTTTATTACGGGCCCCTAGGAATGAGCAGTTCTTC.

V gene TRBV11-2 combines with J gene TRBJ2-7, with TRBD1 identical over 10 bases. V lost 0 bases and J lost 3; bases outside the gene matches: 5. CDR3 length: 16 residues. Germline V gene data show CDR1 as SGHAT and CDR2 as FQNNGV. The CDR3 reads CASSLERQGAFYEQYF. CDR3 sequence (DNA): TGTGCCAGCAGCTTAGAGAGACAGGGGGCCTTCTACGAGCAGTACTTC.

The genes are TRBV4-1 and TRBJ2-5; 9 nucleotides match TRBD2. Near its end, the DNA agrees better with TRBJ2-7, so the J call may be wrong. The CDR3 has 15 residues. Looked up from germline, CDR1 is MGHRA and CDR2 is YSYEKL. The CDR3 DNA reads TGCGCCAGCAGCCACCGACTAGCGGAAACCTACGAGCAGTACTTC. Its protein product is CASSHRLAETYEQYF.

This clone is a singleton in its sample. The V and J genes are TRBV27 and TRBJ2-7; the match to TRBD1 covers 10 bases. J lost 3 bases, V lost 6 bases, and 14 bases had no gene match. CDR1 and CDR2 (germline): MNHEY, SMNVEV (reference sequence). The CDR3 loop spans 17 amino acids. CDR3 DNA: TGTGCCAGCAGCCTTAAAGACAGGGGGCTTTCCTACTACGAGCAGTACTTC. As protein: CASSLKDRGLSYYEQYF.